These 30 T cell receptor beta chains came from one sample sequenced in a study of OX40 agonist ivuxolimab in advanced cancers. Library preparation employed the immunoSEQ multiplex PCR assay. In TCRdb, the immuneACCESS table is reduced to in-frame sequences with V and J assigned. These tables do not hold every clone; where another copy was compared, an unresolved V gene accounts for under half, and the others remain unexplained. In all, the sample holds 70,000 to 80,000 clones, and around nine tenths of those were seen once. The leading ten clones occupy roughly 0.77% of the sample. The sequenced sample was CD4+ or CD8+ T cells sorted from blood, obtained in a trial of the OX40 agonist ivuxolimab. These receptors came from an adult with an advanced solid tumor such as melanoma, head and neck, liver or kidney cancer.

This chain connects TRBV5-6 to TRBJ2-5; D is possibly TRBD2 (6 bases). V lost 6 bases and J lost 5, with 14 bases in between. The germline V gene has CDR1 SGHDT and CDR2 YYEEEE. The CDR3 is made up of 13 amino acids. This CDR3 is CASKTTGRETQYF. The CDR3 DNA sequence: TGTGCCAGCAAGACAACGGGGAGGGAGACCCAGTACTTC.

V is TRBV9 and J is TRBJ2-6, with D maybe TRBD2 (6 bases). Per germline, CDR1 SGDLS and CDR2 YYNGEE. Trimming took off 0 bases at V and 2 bases at J, with 18 bases between the two ends. There are 19 residues in the CDR3. The CDR3 DNA is TGTGCCAGCAGCGTAGGGGTAGGGACTGAGTCTCCTGGGGCCAACGTCCTGACTTTC. Protein product: CASSVGVGTESPGANVLTF.

This chain connects TRBV19 to TRBJ1-2, with no clear D. V was shortened by 4 bases and J by 7 bases, with 16 bases between the two germline ends. This CDR3 spans 14 amino acids. In germline, CDR1 is LNHDA, CDR2 SQIVND (reference sequence). DNA for the CDR3: TGTGCCAGTAGTAACCCGGACCGAGCATCTGGCTACACCTTC. Its translation: CASSNPDRASGYTF. Supplemented by reference TRBV19 and TRBJ1-2, the full variable domain reads DGGITQSPKYLFRKEGQNVTLSCEQNLNHDAMYWYRQDPGQGLRLIYYSQIVNDFQKGDIAEGYSVSREKKESFPLTVTSAQKNPTAFYLCASSNPDRASGYTFGSGTRLTVV.

The V and J genes are TRBV9 and TRBJ1-2; D is ambiguous. The ends were cut back, 0 bases at V and 4 bases at J, with 13 bases in the middle. The CDR3 runs to 15 residues. Germline-derived CDR1 and CDR2 are SGDLS and YYNGEE. CDR3 nucleotide sequence: TGTGCCAGCAGCGTAGTCAGCAACGGCCTCTATGGCTACACCTTC. It codes for CASSVVSNGLYGYTF.

The genes are TRBV28 and TRBJ1-4; 8 bases line up with TRBD1. V dropped 5 bases and J dropped 8; count of bases not matched to a gene: 10. The CDR3 runs 15 residues. CDR1 is MDHEN, CDR2 SYDVKM, per germline. CDR3 sequence (DNA): TGTGCCAGCAGTCTCCCGACAGGGGCTGGGGAAAAACTGTTTTTT. Its translation is CASSLPTGAGEKLFF.

This chain links TRBV11-2 with TRBJ2-1; 12 nucleotides align to TRBD1. Germline loops: CDR1 SGHAT, CDR2 FQNNGV. The CDR3 contains 14 residues. The V and J ends lost 5 bases and 10 bases, in that order; junction bases with no gene match: 6. The CDR3 spells CASSTGQGAREQFF. Here the CDR3 DNA reads TGTGCCAGCAGCACGGGACAGGGGGCTCGAGAGCAGTTCTTC.

The chain combines TRBV19 with TRBJ2-7; TRBD1 aligns across 7 bases. The length of the CDR3 is 14 residues. Germline V gene sequence: CDR1 LNHDA, CDR2 SQIVND (reference sequence). Unmatched junction bases numbered 5, after V lost 4 bases and J lost 2 bases. The CDR3 coding sequence is TGTGCCAGTAGTAGATTGACAGGGACCTACGAGCAGTACTTC. Residues: CASSRLTGTYEQYF.

This clone has more than one count but fewer than ten. The rearrangement joins TRBV19 to TRBJ2-7, with TRBD2 matching 7 bases. The CDR3 spans 13 residues. Germline CDR1 reads LNHDA; CDR2 reads SQIVND (reference sequence). V lost 4 bases to trimming and J lost 5 bases; unmatched junction nucleotides: 5. The CDR3 is CASSREGRNEQYF. CDR3 nucleotide sequence: TGTGCCAGTAGTAGGGAGGGGAGAAACGAGCAGTACTTC.

The chain recombines TRBV27 with TRBJ2-7, with 10 bases matching TRBD2. This CDR3 spans 15 amino acids. Germline assignment: CDR1 MNHEY and CDR2 SMNVEV (reference sequence). The trim removed 6 bases at V and 7 bases at J, leaving 12 bases unmatched. This CDR3 is CASSPLAGVLREQYF. The CDR3 DNA reads TGTGCCAGCAGCCCTCTAGCGGGAGTTCTCCGAGAGCAGTACTTC.

The chain links TRBV5-1 to TRBJ2-2; 7 nucleotides line up with TRBD2. This CDR3 has 13 amino acids. Trimming at V came to 7 bases and at J to 3 bases, leaving 3 bases not matched to a gene. Germline-derived CDR1 and CDR2 are SGHRS and YFSETQ. The CDR3 is CASGTTYTGELFF. DNA of the CDR3: TGCGCCAGCGGGACTACCTACACCGGGGAGCTGTTTTTT.

This chain links TRBV5-1 with TRBJ2-1, with D unresolved. The CDR3 contains 13 residues. Germline CDR1 SGHRS, CDR2 YFSETQ. V lost 1 base and J lost 5, with 7 bases in between. CDR3 region: CASSLLVNNEQFF. The CDR3 DNA follows: TGCGCCAGCAGCTTGTTGGTGAACAATGAGCAGTTCTTC.

V usage is TRBV28 and J usage is TRBJ1-4; the match to TRBD1 covers 9 bases. The CDR3 covers 14 residues. V dropped 6 bases and J dropped 8; count of bases not matched to a gene: 7. Germline lookup yields CDR1 MDHEN and CDR2 SYDVKM. The CDR3 sequence is CASRMTGGMEKLFF. The CDR3 DNA is TGTGCCAGCAGGATGACAGGGGGAATGGAAAAACTGTTTTTT.

The genes are TRBV5-5 and TRBJ1-6; the match to TRBD1 covers 10 bases. This CDR3 contains 16 residues. Germline CDR1 SGHKS, CDR2 YYEKEE (reference sequence). V lost 3 bases to trimming and J lost 6 bases; unmatched junction nucleotides: 6. CDR3 sequence: CASSSNWDRGNSPLHF. The CDR3 coding sequence is TGTGCCAGCAGCTCTAATTGGGACAGGGGTAATTCACCCCTCCACTTT.

V usage is TRBV19 and J usage is TRBJ1-4; perhaps TRBD1 as D (6 bases). The ends were cut back, 9 bases at V and 2 bases at J, with 10 bases in the middle. This CDR3 comprises 13 residues. In germline, CDR1 is LNHDA, CDR2 SQIVND (reference sequence). This CDR3 reads CASLGQTNEKLFF. CDR3 coding DNA: TGTGCCAGCCTAGGACAGACTAATGAAAAACTGTTTTTT.

The chain links TRBV4-1 to TRBJ2-7; D might be TRBD2 (5 bases). The germline CDR1 and CDR2 sequences are MGHRA and YSYEKL. There are 15 residues in the CDR3. The germline V and J ends were trimmed by 2 bases and 0 bases, with 11 bases remaining between them. CDR3 bases: TGCGCCAGCAGCCAAAGACTAACCAGCTCCTACGAGCAGTACTTC. Amino acid sequence: CASSQRLTSSYEQYF.

V usage is TRBV11-2 and J usage is TRBJ2-7; D is unclear. The CDR3 is 13 amino acids. The germline V and J ends were trimmed by 0 bases and 5 bases, with 8 bases remaining between them. CDR1 is SGHAT and CDR2 is FQNNGV in the germline V gene. CDR3 in DNA: TGTGCCAGCAGCTTAGATCGAAGGGACGAGCAGTACTTC. Translating gives CASSLDRRDEQYF.

J is TRBJ2-1 and V is TRBV2; 10 positions agree with TRBD2. The CDR3 sequence is 15 residues long. Germline trimming cut 6 bases from V and 4 bases from J; bases unmatched to any gene: 6. Per germline, CDR1 SNHLY and CDR2 FYNNEI. CDR3 loop: CASRVAGGFYNEQFF. The CDR3 DNA reads TGTGCCAGCAGGGTAGCGGGGGGCTTTTACAATGAGCAGTTCTTC.

The genes are TRBV30 and TRBJ1-1; D is unresolved. Germline CDR1 reads GTSNPN; CDR2 reads SVGIG (reference sequence). V lost 3 bases to trimming and J lost 4 bases, with 12 bases between them. This CDR3 has 13 amino acids. CDR3 protein: CAWSGTARTEAFF. The CDR3 nucleotides read TGTGCCTGGAGCGGAACAGCCCGCACTGAAGCTTTCTTT.

This chain uses TRBV9 with TRBJ2-5, with a possible D match to TRBD2 (7 bases). The CDR3 is made up of 15 amino acids. Germline CDR1 reads SGDLS; CDR2 reads YYNGEE. V gave up 6 bases and J gave up 3 bases, with 18 bases separating them. For the CDR3, the DNA is TGTGCCAGCAATGTCGGGGGGCGGGTTGAAGAGACCCAGTACTTC. Protein: CASNVGGRVEETQYF.

This clone was found once. J is TRBJ1-1 and V is TRBV18; D remains ambiguous. V was shortened by 6 bases and J by 3 bases, with 8 bases between the two germline ends. Germline assignment: CDR1 KGHSH and CDR2 LQKENI. This CDR3 contains 12 residues. CDR3 region: CASSLRDTEAFF. The CDR3 region has the DNA TGTGCCAGCTCCCTCAGAGACACTGAAGCTTTCTTT.

The sample holds a few counts of this clone. The chain links TRBV15 to TRBJ1-1; no firm D call. V dropped 1 base and J dropped 3 bases, with 15 bases sitting between them. Germline values: CDR1 LNHNV, CDR2 YYDKDF (reference sequence). The CDR3 is made up of 16 amino acids. The chain's CDR3 is CATSRGTVRDDTEAFF. CDR3 DNA sequence: TGTGCCACCAGCAGAGGTACGGTTAGAGACGACACTGAAGCTTTCTTT.

This chain joins TRBV7-2 and TRBJ1-4; 8 bases map to TRBD1. This CDR3 contains 15 residues. V lost 3 bases and J lost 8; bases outside the gene matches: 8. The germline V gene has CDR1 SGHTA and CDR2 FQGNSA. CDR3 nucleotide sequence: TGTGCCAGCAGCTTGGGGGGACAGGTTACCGAAAAACTGTTTTTT. As protein: CASSLGGQVTEKLFF.

This clone has a single count. V is TRBV12-5 and J is TRBJ1-2, with 10 bases matching TRBD1. The germline V gene encodes CDR1 LGHNT and CDR2 FRNRAP. V was pared by 3 bases and J by 8 bases, with 3 bases of the junction left unmatched. The CDR3 is 13 amino acids. In DNA, the CDR3 is TGTGCTAGTGGTTTTGGGACAGGGGCCGGCTACACCTTC. Its translation is CASGFGTGAGYTF.

This chain uses TRBV11-3 with TRBJ1-4; D not certain. Germline-derived CDR1 and CDR2 are SGHNT and YENEEA. The CDR3 is 14 residues long. The ends were cut back, 3 bases at V and 4 bases at J, with 9 bases in the middle. In DNA, the CDR3 is TGTGCCAGCAGCTTGTGGACGGTTAATGAAAAACTGTTTTTT. It codes for CASSLWTVNEKLFF.

On this clone itself: Additional DNA sequences in this sample encode the identical CDR3. The chain carries TRBV27 and TRBJ1-6; D not resolved. Germline V CDR1 and CDR2: MNHEY, SMNVEV (reference sequence). The CDR3 runs 13 residues. The V and J ends lost 7 bases and 0 bases respectively, with 4 bases between them. This chain's CDR3 is CASKSSYNSPLHF. The CDR3, as DNA: TGTGCCAGCAAAAGCTCCTATAATTCACCCCTCCACTTT.

This clone was counted between two and nine times. The rearrangement links TRBV5-1 to TRBJ1-1; maybe TRBD1 (6 bases). The CDR3 has 15 amino acids. Trimming took 6 bases from V and 6 from J, leaving 21 bases between them. Germline assignment: CDR1 SGHRS and CDR2 YFSETQ. CDR3 amino acids: CASNVAFGGESEAFF. The CDR3 region has the DNA TGCGCCAGCAACGTCGCTTTCGGGGGCGAATCTGAAGCTTTCTTT.

J is TRBJ1-3 and V is TRBV6-6; D is possibly TRBD1 (5 bases). V lost 6 bases and J lost 4, with 13 bases in between. Germline CDR1 reads MNHNY; CDR2 reads SVGAGI (reference sequence). This CDR3 spans 14 amino acids. This CDR3 is CASRGAGSGNTIYF. DNA of the CDR3: TGTGCCAGCAGGGGAGCAGGGTCAGGAAACACCATATATTTT.

This clone showed up just a few times. V and J are TRBV6-6 and TRBJ1-5, with 8 bases matching TRBD1. The CDR3 covers 15 residues. Germline CDR1 is MNHNY and CDR2 is SVGAGI (reference sequence). J was trimmed by 2 bases and V by 4 bases; bases with no gene match: 4. CDR3 loop: CASSLATGGNQPQHF. CDR3 coding DNA: TGTGCCAGCAGTTTAGCGACAGGGGGCAATCAGCCCCAGCATTTT.

The chain joins TRBV28 to TRBJ2-1, with 8 bases matching TRBD1. The CDR3 consists of 16 residues. Germline values: CDR1 MDHEN, CDR2 SYDVKM. The V and J ends lost 4 bases and 4 bases, in that order; junction bases with no gene match: 9. The chain's CDR3 is CASSSGGPSTYNEQFF. CDR3 DNA sequence: TGTGCCAGCAGTTCAGGGGGCCCTTCTACATACAATGAGCAGTTCTTC. The full variable domain, its missing parts supplied by reference TRBV28 and TRBJ2-1, is DVKVTQSSRYLVKRTGEKVFLECVQDMDHENMFWYRQDPGLGLRLIYFSYDVKMKEKGDIPEGYSVSREKKERFSLILESASTNQTSMYLCASSSGGPSTYNEQFFGPGTRLTVL.

The chain carries TRBV7-2 and TRBJ2-1, with D hard to call. Trimming removed 0 bases from V and 6 bases from J, with 9 bases in between. CDR1 and CDR2 from the germline V gene are SGHTA and FQGNSA. The CDR3 covers 14 residues. The CDR3 DNA is TGTGCCAGCAGCTTAGCCGGAGATCTCAATGAGCAGTTCTTC. Encoded protein: CASSLAGDLNEQFF.